Presented here are 7 T cell receptor beta chains from one specimen sequenced in a study of control samples from healthy donors and cancer patients (dated by TCRdb to the early 2020s). The library relied on the immunoSEQ multiplex PCR assay. TCRdb took over this immuneACCESS table, retaining in-frame rearrangements with V and J assigned. Such tables are incomplete; in checked studies, under half of the missing clones stem from an unresolved V gene, and the remainder is unexplained. A total of about 95,000 clones appear in this sample, approximately 93% of them only once. Clones ranked in the top ten supply over 0.75% of the sample. Material for sequencing was blood. All receptors derive from a woman aged 30 to 39 in good health.

This clone has only one observation. The V gene is TRBV5-1, the J gene TRBJ1-3; 8 bases are a match to TRBD1. The CDR3 spans 15 residues. Looked up from germline, CDR1 is SGHRS and CDR2 is YFSETQ. V lost 2 bases and J lost 8; bases outside the gene matches: 9. The CDR3, as DNA: TGCGCCAGCAGCTTCGGACAGGGTCTAACGGACACCATATATTTT. Amino acids: CASSFGQGLTDTIYF.

The rearrangement joins TRBV5-4 to TRBJ1-1; D is ambiguous. Trimming removed 6 bases from V and 0 bases from J, with 12 bases in between. Germline V gene lookup returns CDR1 SGHNT and CDR2 YYREEE (reference sequence). The CDR3 has 14 residues. The CDR3 nucleotides read TGTGCCAGCACCATGGTCGGCATGAACACTGAAGCTTTCTTT. Its translation: CASTMVGMNTEAFF.

This chain joins TRBV3-1 (or the pseudogene TRBV3-2) and TRBJ1-2; D is uncertain. CDR1 is LGHDT and CDR2 is YNNKEL in the germline V gene (reference sequence). This CDR3 comprises 14 residues. V was trimmed by 4 bases and J by 0 bases, leaving 9 bases between them. The CDR3 protein is CASSPFRSNYGYTF. CDR3 nucleotide sequence: TGTGCCAGCAGCCCCTTCCGGTCTAACTATGGCTACACCTTC.

The chain joins TRBV11-3 to TRBJ2-7; TRBD1 might be the D (6 bases). From germline, CDR1 is SGHNT and CDR2 YENEEA. V was pared by 2 bases and J by 4 bases, with 21 bases between. The CDR3 totals 17 residues. Here the CDR3 reads CASSLFTVVDSSYEQYF. The CDR3 DNA reads TGTGCCAGCAGCTTATTCACAGTGGTGGACAGCTCATACGAGCAGTACTTC.

The rearrangement uses TRBV6-5 and TRBJ1-3; tentative D call: TRBD1 (5 bases). This CDR3 is built from 14 residues. Germline lookup yields CDR1 MNHEY and CDR2 SVGAGI. V dropped 7 bases and J dropped 0 bases, with 10 bases sitting between them. The CDR3, as DNA: TGTGCCAGCACGGGGGAGAGCTCTGGAAACACCATATATTTT. Its translation is CASTGESSGNTIYF.

V usage is TRBV24-1 and J usage is TRBJ1-5, with 12 bases aligning to TRBD1. The CDR3 length is 16 residues. The germline gives CDR1 KGHDR, CDR2 SFDVKD. V shed 4 bases and J 7 bases; nucleotides not matched to a gene: 7. CDR3 in DNA: TGTGCCACCAGTGACCCGGGACAGGGGGCAGGACAGCCCCAGCATTTT. Its protein is CATSDPGQGAGQPQHF.

This clone was seen just once. The chain is built from TRBV21-1 and TRBJ1-1. TRBV21-1 is termed a pseudogene. CDR3 size: 16 residues. In DNA, the CDR3 is TGTGCCAGCAGCAACCCCCCGTACGTAGGTCGAACTGAAGCTTTCTTT. Residues: CASSNPPYVGRTEAFF.